The subject of this entry is one T cell receptor beta chain. The data belong to a study of T cell changes during pregnancy in multiple sclerosis. Repertoires were generated with immunoSEQ multiplex PCR, while TCRdb's copy carries only in-frame clones and drops some. This sample has tens of thousands of clones, with roughly nine tenths found just once. Unmatched junction bases numbered 7, after V lost 11 bases and J lost 5 bases. The CDR3 is 13 residues long. Germline loops: CDR1 ENHRY, CDR2 SYGVKD. The material was CD4+ T cells from peripheral blood mononuclear cells, obtained in the first trimester of pregnancy. The J gene is TRBJ2-1, the V gene TRBV10-3; TRBD1 agrees at 9 bases. The TCR was taken from a female donor with multiple sclerosis, enrolled in a pregnancy study. The chain's CDR3 is CALRDRDNNEQFF. CDR3 sequence (DNA): TGTGCCCTGCGGGACAGGGACAACAATGAGCAGTTCTTC.